This T cell receptor (beta chain) was recovered during a study of shared clonotypes between healthy human individuals. Study findings and constraints: The sampled material consisted only of blood, and tissue repertoires are likely to differ.

The CDR3 covers 13 residues. Trimming left V 1 base short and J 7 bases short, with 8 bases between. In germline, CDR1 is MNHEY, CDR2 SMNVEV (reference sequence). For this clone: Antigen: not known.

Amplification in unsorted PBMC replicate PCRs started from around 0.3 ug DNA, which equals about 28,000 T cell genomes. Using immunoSEQ multiplex PCR, the repertoire was profiled, and TCRdb retains in-frame clones only, with some absent. Among fewer than 600,000 clones listed, around 79% were seen once. Every donor was a Caucasian adult from Nashville, Tennessee. The unsorted samples had 100 million or so PBMCs used for genomic DNA. The chain combines TRBV27 with TRBJ2-1; no reliable D call. Material for sequencing was PBMCs. This sequence was found in a woman aged 40 to 50 in good health. Some clones in this sample may be carry-over from other donors' samples. The CDR3 DNA follows: TGTGCCAGCAGTTTATTTCCGGAGAATGAGCAGTTCTTC. It codes for CASSLFPENEQFF.